These T cell receptor beta chains were read from a single sample in a study of T cell changes during pregnancy in multiple sclerosis. Some clones are missing from TCRdb's copy, which holds only in-frame ones; the method was immunoSEQ multiplex PCR. The data show around 66,000 clones, over 85% seen once. The sample here was peripheral blood, taken in the first trimester of pregnancy. These receptors were collected from a female donor in good health, enrolled as a control in a pregnancy study. Both conserved end residues are part of each CDR3. The D gene is left open where the match is weak. Rows may omit the clone size; those that give it use once, few, many or a size class.

>-|-|TRBV4-3|14|TRBJ2-1
TGCGCCAGCAGCCACAATCAGGGGTCGTATGAGCAGTTCTTC
CASSHNQGSYEQFF
>TRBD1|-|TRBV7-9|17|TRBJ2-1
TGTGCCAGCAGCGGAAACCCCGGGACAGGGTCCGACAATGAGCAGTTCTTC
CASSGNPGTGSDNEQFF
>-|-|TRBV6-5|12|TRBJ1-1
TGTGCCAGCAGCCCGGACAGACTGCAAGCTTTCTTT
CASSPDRLQAFF
>-|-|TRBV7-3|13|TRBJ1-2
TGTGCCAGCAGCTTATTAGGGGCGGGGGGCTACACCTTC
CASSLLGAGGYTF
>-|-|TRBV27|14|TRBJ2-1
TGTGCCAGCAAGCAGGGGAACTCCTACAATGAGCAGTTCTTC
CASKQGNSYNEQFF
>-|-|TRBV4-2|16|TRBJ1-5
TGTGCCAGCAGCCAAGTCCCGTGGGGGGGCAATCAGCCCCAGCATTTT
CASSQVPWGGNQPQHF
>TRBD1|-|TRBV28|15|TRBJ1-5
TGTGCCAGCAGTTTTGGCAGGGGGCAAGGTCAGCCCCAGCATTTT
CASSFGRGQGQPQHF
>-|-|TRBV18|13|TRBJ1-1
TGTGCCAGCTCACCAGGAGGGCAGGTTGAAGCTTTCTTT
CASSPGGQVEAFF
>-|once|TRBV28|12|TRBJ2-7
TGTGCCAGCAGTTTAAAGGCGGCTTTACAGTACTTC
CASSLKAALQYF
>-|-|TRBV27|13|TRBJ2-7
TGTGCCAGCAGTTTAAATACGGGATCCGAGCAGTACTTC
CASSLNTGSEQYF
>-|-|TRBV9|15|TRBJ2-5
TGTGCCAGCAGCGTAGGCGGGGGCCGACAAGAGACCCAGTACTTC
CASSVGGGRQETQYF
>-|-|TRBV4-3|15|TRBJ1-2
TGCGCCAGCAGCCATAGACAGGTAGCTAACTATGGCTACACCTTC
CASSHRQVANYGYTF
>-|-|TRBV6-6|16|TRBJ1-5
TGTGCCAGCAGTTTCATTAGGGGGGGGTTTGATCAGCCCCAGCATTTT
CASSFIRGGFDQPQHF